This entry lists 15 T cell receptor beta chains sequenced from one sample in a study of blood T cell repertoires in COVID-19. Some clones are missing from TCRdb's copy, which holds only in-frame ones; the method was immunoSEQ multiplex PCR. Of 150,000 to 250,000 clones listed, 70% to 80% were seen once; the top ten hold almost 6%. Material for sequencing was peripheral blood. The receptor set was obtained from a woman aged 40 to 50 with COVID-19, enrolled during active disease.

The rearrangement uses TRBV3-1 (or the pseudogene TRBV3-2) and TRBJ1-1, with 7 bases identical to TRBD1. The trim removed 2 bases at V and 8 bases at J, leaving 8 bases unmatched. The CDR3 has 14 residues. Germline V gene lookup returns CDR1 LGHDT and CDR2 YNNKEL (reference sequence). This CDR3 reads CASSQLSWDREAFF. The CDR3 DNA is TGTGCCAGCAGCCAACTTTCTTGGGACAGAGAAGCTTTCTTT.

The genes are TRBV4-1 and TRBJ2-1; 7 bases are a match to TRBD1. J lost 4 bases, V lost 4 bases, and 13 bases had no gene match. This CDR3 has 17 amino acids. Germline CDR1 is MGHRA and CDR2 is YSYEKL. CDR3 residues: CASSPQGGGWAYNEQFF. The CDR3 coding sequence is TGCGCCAGCAGCCCACAAGGGGGCGGGTGGGCTTACAATGAGCAGTTCTTC.

J is TRBJ2-7 and V is TRBV4-1, with D perhaps TRBD1 (7 bases). This CDR3 is built from 14 residues. Germline values: CDR1 MGHRA, CDR2 YSYEKL. Trimming removed 2 bases at V and 7 bases at J, with 15 bases between. The CDR3 sequence is CASSQYRGGEEQYF. The CDR3 DNA follows: TGCGCCAGCAGCCAATACAGGGGAGGCGAAGAGCAGTACTTC.

V gene TRBV5-1 combines with J gene TRBJ1-1, with D maybe TRBD1 (5 bases). The germline V gene encodes CDR1 SGHRS and CDR2 YFSETQ. CDR3 length: 13 residues. V dropped 0 bases and J dropped 8 bases, with 11 bases sitting between them. For the CDR3, the DNA is TGCGCCAGCAGCTTGGTACAGGCTGCCGAAGCTTTCTTT. It specifies CASSLVQAAEAFF.

As to this clone: A much larger clone differs from this one at a single base, so this may be a read error. Other DNA sequences in this specimen translate into the identical CDR3. V gene TRBV7-3 combines with J gene TRBJ1-1; maybe TRBD1 (6 bases). From germline, CDR1 is SGHTA and CDR2 FQGTGA. This CDR3 has 13 residues. The V gene lost 5 bases and the J gene lost 1 base, with 8 bases spanning the gap. In nucleotides, the CDR3 is TGTGCCAGCAGCCTACAGGGGAACACTGAAGCTTTCTTT. Translated: CASSLQGNTEAFF.

This chain links TRBV4-1 with TRBJ2-1; D is ambiguous. The CDR3 contains 14 residues. Germline CDR1 is MGHRA and CDR2 is YSYEKL. The V end lost 1 base, the J end lost 4 bases, and 8 bases lay between the germline ends. CDR3 sequence: CASSQGGPYNEQFF. The CDR3 DNA sequence: TGCGCCAGCAGCCAAGGAGGTCCGTACAATGAGCAGTTCTTC.

This chain joins TRBV7-3 and TRBJ2-1; the D is unclear. The germline CDR1 and CDR2 sequences are SGHTA and FQGTGA. The CDR3 covers 14 residues. The V gene lost 5 bases and the J gene lost 4 bases, with 12 bases spanning the gap. This CDR3 is CASSRSGSYNEQFF. DNA of the CDR3: TGTGCCAGCAGCCGGAGTGGATCTTACAATGAGCAGTTCTTC.

The chain carries TRBV6-5 and TRBJ2-5; 8 bases are a match to TRBD1. The CDR3 contains 15 residues. Per germline, CDR1 MNHEY and CDR2 SVGAGI. The J segment lost 1 base and the V segment lost 5 bases, leaving 6 bases of the junction unmatched. This chain's CDR3 is CASSRTGLSQETQYF. The CDR3 DNA follows: TGTGCCAGCAGTAGGACAGGGCTATCCCAAGAGACCCAGTACTTC.

This chain connects TRBV5-6 to TRBJ1-3, with D tentatively TRBD1 (6 bases). CDR3 length: 16 residues. Trimming stripped 1 base from V and 7 bases from J, with 18 bases between. Germline V gene lookup returns CDR1 SGHDT and CDR2 YYEEEE. The DNA of the CDR3 is TGTGCCAGCAGCTTGCTAGGTATTAACAGGGCGAACACCATATATTTT. Encoded protein: CASSLLGINRANTIYF.

The genes are TRBV27 and TRBJ1-2; unclear D gene. Looked up from germline, CDR1 is MNHEY and CDR2 is SMNVEV (reference sequence). The CDR3 totals 13 residues. The germline V and J ends were trimmed by 0 bases and 8 bases, with 10 bases remaining between them. CDR3 amino acids: CASSLSRSGGYTF. In DNA form, the CDR3 reads TGTGCCAGCAGTTTATCTCGATCGGGAGGCTACACCTTC.

The chain links TRBV27 to TRBJ2-7; D is perhaps TRBD2 (6 bases). V was pared by 0 bases and J by 4 bases, with 13 bases between. This CDR3 has 15 amino acids. Germline CDR1 and CDR2: MNHEY and SMNVEV (reference sequence). The CDR3 reads CASSLSSGATYEQYF. The CDR3, as DNA: TGTGCCAGCAGTTTATCGTCGGGAGCCACGTACGAGCAGTACTTC.

The rearrangement joins TRBV29-1 to TRBJ2-7; D possibly corresponds to TRBD1 (5 bases). The CDR3 loop spans 13 amino acids. Germline CDR1 is SQVTM and CDR2 is ANQGSEA. Trimming left V 7 bases short and J 1 base short, with 14 bases between. CDR3 in DNA: TGCAGCGCAGATGACGACAGATCCTACGAGCAGTACTTC. Translating gives CSADDDRSYEQYF.

The chain joins TRBV27 to TRBJ1-1; 8 nucleotides line up with TRBD1. Trimming at V came to 0 bases and at J to 4 bases, leaving 4 bases not matched to a gene. CDR1 and CDR2 from the germline V gene are MNHEY and SMNVEV (reference sequence). This CDR3 comprises 15 residues. As DNA, the CDR3 is TGTGCCAGCAGTTTATCCCCGGACAGGGTCACTGAAGCTTTCTTT. This encodes CASSLSPDRVTEAFF.

The rearrangement uses TRBV18 and TRBJ2-1; 11 nucleotides match TRBD2. The J segment lost 7 bases and the V segment lost 3 bases, leaving 5 bases of the junction unmatched. CDR1 and CDR2 (germline): KGHSH, LQKENI. This CDR3 has 15 amino acids. The chain's CDR3 is CASSPGTSGRNEQFF. The CDR3 nucleotides are TGTGCCAGCTCACCCGGGACTAGCGGCAGAAATGAGCAGTTCTTC.

Regarding this clone: The DNA is left out, because the CDR3 cannot be placed on it with certainty; the CDR3 is given as TCRdb lists it. CDR3: CASSPSVQGEQFF. The chain carries TRBV18 and TRBJ2-1; the table's D call, TRBD1, was not checked against the DNA. The CDR3 has 13 amino acids, counting both end residues. Germline-derived CDR1 and CDR2 are KGHSH and LQKENI.